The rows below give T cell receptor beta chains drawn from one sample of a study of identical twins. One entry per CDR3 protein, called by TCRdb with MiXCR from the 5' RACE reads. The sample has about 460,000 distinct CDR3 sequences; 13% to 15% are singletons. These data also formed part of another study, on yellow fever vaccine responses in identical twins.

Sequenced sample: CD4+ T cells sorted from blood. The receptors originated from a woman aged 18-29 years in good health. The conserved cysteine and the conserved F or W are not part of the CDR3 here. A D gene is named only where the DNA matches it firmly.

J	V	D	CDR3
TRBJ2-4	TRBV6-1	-	ASRAASSKNIQY
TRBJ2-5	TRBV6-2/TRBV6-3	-	ASSYTTPRTQY
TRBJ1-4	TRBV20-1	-	SARDPTGVEKLF
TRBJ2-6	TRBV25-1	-	ASSEPGGANVLT
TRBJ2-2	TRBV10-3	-	AINPGVESGELF
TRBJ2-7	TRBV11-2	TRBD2	ASSLSGGGLLNEQY
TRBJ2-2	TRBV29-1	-	SARRRPGDNTGELF
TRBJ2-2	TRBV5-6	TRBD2	ASSERLASNTGELF
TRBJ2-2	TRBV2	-	ASIRSRGGELF
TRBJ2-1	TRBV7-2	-	ASSLDGNEQF
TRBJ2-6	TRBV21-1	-	ASSKAVSIGANVLT
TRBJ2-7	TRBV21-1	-	ASSKAGQGPYEQY
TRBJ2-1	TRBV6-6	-	ASTSLGIDEQF
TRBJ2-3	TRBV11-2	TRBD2	ASSLGPRTSGRQIRQY
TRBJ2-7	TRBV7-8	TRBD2	ASSEAGAYEQY
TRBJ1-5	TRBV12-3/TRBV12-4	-	ASRPTSGNQPQH
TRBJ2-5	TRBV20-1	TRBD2	SAIRPGGRETQY
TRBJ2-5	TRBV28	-	ASSLQGLLQETQY
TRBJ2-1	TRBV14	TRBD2	ASSLTPPGTSTRANEQF
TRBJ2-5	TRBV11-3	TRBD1	ASSLLTGGQETQY
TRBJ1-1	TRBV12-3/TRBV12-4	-	ASSLRTAGNTEAF
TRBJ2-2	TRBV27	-	ASSSILNRLQTNTGELF
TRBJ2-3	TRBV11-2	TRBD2	ASSRRPRGADTQY
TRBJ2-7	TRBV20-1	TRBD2	SASNLAGGGEQY
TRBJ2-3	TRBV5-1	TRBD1	ASSPDRGRDTQY
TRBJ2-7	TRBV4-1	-	ASSQDSGRLGVPSYEQY
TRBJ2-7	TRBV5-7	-	ASSLWGDRFYEQY
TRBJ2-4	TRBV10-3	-	AISESGTHNIQY
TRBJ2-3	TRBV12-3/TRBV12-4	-	ASSARGRLRVTSTDTQY
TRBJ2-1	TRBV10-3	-	AISKGANEQF
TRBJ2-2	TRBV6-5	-	ASSYLGGGGTGELF
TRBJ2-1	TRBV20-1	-	SALGGNEQF
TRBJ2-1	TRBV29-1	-	SVRWGDNEQF
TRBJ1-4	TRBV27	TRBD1	ASSLLRQGREKLF
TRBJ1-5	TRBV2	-	ASKQQGNQPQH
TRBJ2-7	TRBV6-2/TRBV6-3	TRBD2	ASSYGSGGYEQY
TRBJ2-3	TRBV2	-	ASSEALAGHSTDTQY
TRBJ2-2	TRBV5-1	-	ASSLEGRPANTGELF
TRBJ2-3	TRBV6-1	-	QEGEPPGDTQY
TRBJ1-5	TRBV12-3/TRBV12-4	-	ASSFAGLGQPQH
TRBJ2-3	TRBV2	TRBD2	ASSVLAGEEY
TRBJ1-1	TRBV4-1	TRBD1	ASGPKPGQGAEAF
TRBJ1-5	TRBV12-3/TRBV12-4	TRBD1	ASRRGQEGGQPQH
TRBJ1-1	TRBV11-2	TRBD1	ASSLAPPGQGYTEAF
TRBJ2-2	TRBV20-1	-	SARQGSSNTGELF
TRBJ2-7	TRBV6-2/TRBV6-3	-	ASSYSGSSYEQY
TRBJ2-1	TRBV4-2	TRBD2	ASSPELAGASNEQF
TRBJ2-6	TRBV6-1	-	ASTNRGQGGLAGANVLT
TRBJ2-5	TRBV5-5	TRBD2	ASSFAPGLAGGQETQY
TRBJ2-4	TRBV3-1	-	ASSRGKGDGNIQY
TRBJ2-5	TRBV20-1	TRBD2	SARDRTSGSWETQY
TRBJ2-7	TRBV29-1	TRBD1	SVEGQGEGEQY
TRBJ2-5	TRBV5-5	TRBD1	ASSRGQLREETQY
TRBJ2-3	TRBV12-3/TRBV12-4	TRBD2	ASSSRGGGGTDTQY
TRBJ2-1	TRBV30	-	AWSVGGEQF